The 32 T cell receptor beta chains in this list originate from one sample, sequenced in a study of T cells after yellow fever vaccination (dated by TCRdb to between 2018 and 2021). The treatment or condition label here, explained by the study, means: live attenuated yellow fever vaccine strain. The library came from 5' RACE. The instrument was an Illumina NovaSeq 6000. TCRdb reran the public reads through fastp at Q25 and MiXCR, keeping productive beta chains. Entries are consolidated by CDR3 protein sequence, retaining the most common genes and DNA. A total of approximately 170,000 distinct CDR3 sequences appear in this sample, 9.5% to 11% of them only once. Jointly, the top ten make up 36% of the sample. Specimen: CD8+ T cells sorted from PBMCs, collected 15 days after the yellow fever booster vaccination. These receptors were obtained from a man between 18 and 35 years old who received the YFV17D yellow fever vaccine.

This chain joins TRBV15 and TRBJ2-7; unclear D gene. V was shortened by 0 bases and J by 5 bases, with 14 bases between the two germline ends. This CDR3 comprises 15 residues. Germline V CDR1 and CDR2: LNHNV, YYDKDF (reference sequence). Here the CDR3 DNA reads TGTGCCACCAGCAGAGATGCGCAGCTGCGCGACGAGCAGTACGTC. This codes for CATSRDAQLRDEQYV.

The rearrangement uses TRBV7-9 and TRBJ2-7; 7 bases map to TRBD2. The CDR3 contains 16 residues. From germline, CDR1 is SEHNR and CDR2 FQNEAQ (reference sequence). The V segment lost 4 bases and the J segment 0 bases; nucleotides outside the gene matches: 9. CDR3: CASSSTAGDSSYEQYF. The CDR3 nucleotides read TGTGCCAGCAGCTCCACGGCGGGGGATAGCTCCTACGAGCAGTACTTC.

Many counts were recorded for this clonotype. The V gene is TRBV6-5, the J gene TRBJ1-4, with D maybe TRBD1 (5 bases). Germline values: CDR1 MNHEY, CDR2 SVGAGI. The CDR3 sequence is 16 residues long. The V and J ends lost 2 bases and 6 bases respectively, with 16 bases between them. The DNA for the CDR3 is TGTGCCAGCAGTTACAAGGGGCGGCCTCTAGATGAAAAACTGTTTTTT. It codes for CASSYKGRPLDEKLFF.

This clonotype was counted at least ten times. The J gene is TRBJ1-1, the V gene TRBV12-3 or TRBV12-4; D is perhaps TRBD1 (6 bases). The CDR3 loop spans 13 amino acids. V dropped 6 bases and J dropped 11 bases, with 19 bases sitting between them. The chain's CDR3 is CASRPRGESRAFF. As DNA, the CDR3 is TGTGCCAGCAGACCTAGGGGGGAAAGTAGGGCTTTCTTT.

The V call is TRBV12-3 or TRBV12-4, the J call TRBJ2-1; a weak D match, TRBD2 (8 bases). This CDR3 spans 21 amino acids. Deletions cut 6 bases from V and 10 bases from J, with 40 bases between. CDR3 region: CASSSLPRGASRRDSGQEQFF. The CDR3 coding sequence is TGTGCCAGCAGCTCACTGCCGCGGGGGGCCAGCCGTAGAGATTCGGGACAGGAGCAGTTCTTC.

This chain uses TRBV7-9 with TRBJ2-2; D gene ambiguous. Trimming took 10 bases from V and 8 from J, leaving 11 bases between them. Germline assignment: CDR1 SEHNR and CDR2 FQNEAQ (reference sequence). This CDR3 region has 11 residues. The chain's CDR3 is CAIHLVGELFF. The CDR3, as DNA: TGTGCCATCCACCTGGTAGGGGAGCTGTTTTTT.

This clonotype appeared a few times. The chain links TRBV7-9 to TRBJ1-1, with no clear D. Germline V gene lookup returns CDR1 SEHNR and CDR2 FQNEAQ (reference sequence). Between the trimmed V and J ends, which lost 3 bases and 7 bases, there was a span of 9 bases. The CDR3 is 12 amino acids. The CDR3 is CASSLGSYEAFF. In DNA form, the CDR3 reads TGTGCCAGCAGCTTGGGGAGTTATGAAGCTTTCTTT.

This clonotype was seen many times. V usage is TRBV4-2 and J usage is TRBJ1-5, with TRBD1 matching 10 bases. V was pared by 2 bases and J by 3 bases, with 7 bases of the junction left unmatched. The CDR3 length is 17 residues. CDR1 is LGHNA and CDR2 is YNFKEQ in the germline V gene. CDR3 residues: CASSQPPGTGANQPQHF. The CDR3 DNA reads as TGTGCCAGCAGCCAACCACCCGGGACAGGGGCCAATCAGCCCCAGCATTTT.

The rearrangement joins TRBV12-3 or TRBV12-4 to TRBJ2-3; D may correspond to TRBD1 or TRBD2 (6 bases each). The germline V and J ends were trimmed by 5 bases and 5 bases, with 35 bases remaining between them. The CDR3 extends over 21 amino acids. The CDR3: CASSPPRGDPTPGALQDTQYF. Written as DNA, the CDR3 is TGTGCCAGCAGTCCCCCAAGGGGGGACCCCACTCCGGGGGCCCTTCAAGATACGCAGTATTTT.

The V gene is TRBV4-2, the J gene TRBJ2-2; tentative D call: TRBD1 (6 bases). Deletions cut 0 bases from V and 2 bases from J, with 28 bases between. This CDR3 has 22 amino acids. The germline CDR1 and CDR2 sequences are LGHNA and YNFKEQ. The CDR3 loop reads CASSQESWQGLIVVQNTGELFF. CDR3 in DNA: TGTGCCAGCAGCCAAGAGTCGTGGCAGGGGTTGATAGTCGTACAAAACACCGGGGAGCTGTTTTTT.

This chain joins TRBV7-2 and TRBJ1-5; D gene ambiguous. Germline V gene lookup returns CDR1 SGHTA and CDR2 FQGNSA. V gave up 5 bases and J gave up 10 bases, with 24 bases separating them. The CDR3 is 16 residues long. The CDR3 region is CASSRRSPPIISPQHF. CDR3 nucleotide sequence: TGTGCCAGCAGCCGGAGGTCACCACCCATAATCAGTCCCCAGCATTTT.

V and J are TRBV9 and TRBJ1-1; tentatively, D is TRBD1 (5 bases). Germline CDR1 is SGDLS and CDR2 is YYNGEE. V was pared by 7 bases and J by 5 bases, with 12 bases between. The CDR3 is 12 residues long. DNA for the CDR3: TGTGCCAGCGGGGGTGGAGGTACTGAAGCTTTCTTT. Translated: CASGGGGTEAFF.

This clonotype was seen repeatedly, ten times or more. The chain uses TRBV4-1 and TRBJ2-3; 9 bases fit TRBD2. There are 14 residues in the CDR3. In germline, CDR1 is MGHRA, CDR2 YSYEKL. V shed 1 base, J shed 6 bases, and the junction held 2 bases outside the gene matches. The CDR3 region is CASSQGGGADTQYF. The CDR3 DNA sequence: TGCGCCAGCAGCCAAGGCGGGGGGGCGGATACGCAGTATTTT.

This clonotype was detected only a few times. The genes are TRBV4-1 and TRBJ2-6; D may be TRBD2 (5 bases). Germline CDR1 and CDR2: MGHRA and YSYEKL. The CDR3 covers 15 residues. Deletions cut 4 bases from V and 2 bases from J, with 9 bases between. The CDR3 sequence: CASSPRRAGANVLTF. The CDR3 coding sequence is TGCGCCAGCAGCCCCCGGCGGGCTGGGGCCAACGTCCTGACTTTC.

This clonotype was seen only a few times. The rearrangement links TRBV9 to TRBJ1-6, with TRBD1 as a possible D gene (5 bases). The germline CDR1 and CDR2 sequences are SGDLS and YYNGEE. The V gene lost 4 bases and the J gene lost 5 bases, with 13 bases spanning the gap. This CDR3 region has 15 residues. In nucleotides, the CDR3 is TGTGCCAGCAGCCCCGGGGCGTCCGATAATTCACCCCTCCACTTT. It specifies CASSPGASDNSPLHF.

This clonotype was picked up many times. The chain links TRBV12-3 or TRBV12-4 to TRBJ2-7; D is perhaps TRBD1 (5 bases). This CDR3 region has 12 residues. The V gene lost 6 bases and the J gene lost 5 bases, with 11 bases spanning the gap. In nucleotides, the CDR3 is TGTGCCAGCAGGTCCCAGGGCAACGAGCAGTACTTC. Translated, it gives CASRSQGNEQYF.

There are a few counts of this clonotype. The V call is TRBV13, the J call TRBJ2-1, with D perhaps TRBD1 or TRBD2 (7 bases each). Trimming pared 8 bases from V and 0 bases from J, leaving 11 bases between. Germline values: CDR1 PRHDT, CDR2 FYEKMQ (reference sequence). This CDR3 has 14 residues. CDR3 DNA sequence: TGTGCCAGCCAGGGGGGGGCCTCCTACAATGAGCAGTTCTTC. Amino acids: CASQGGASYNEQFF.

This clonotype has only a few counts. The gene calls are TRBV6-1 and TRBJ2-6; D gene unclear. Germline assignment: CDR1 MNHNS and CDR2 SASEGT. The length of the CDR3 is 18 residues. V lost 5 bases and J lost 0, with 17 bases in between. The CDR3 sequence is CASSNQWTENSGANVLTF. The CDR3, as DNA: TGTGCCAGCAGTAACCAATGGACCGAAAACTCTGGGGCCAACGTCCTGACTTTC.

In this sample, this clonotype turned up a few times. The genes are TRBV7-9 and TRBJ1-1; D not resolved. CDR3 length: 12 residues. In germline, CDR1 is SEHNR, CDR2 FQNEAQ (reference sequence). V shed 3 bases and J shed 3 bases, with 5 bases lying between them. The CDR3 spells CASSLKDTEAFF. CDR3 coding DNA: TGTGCCAGCAGCTTGAAGGACACTGAAGCTTTCTTT.

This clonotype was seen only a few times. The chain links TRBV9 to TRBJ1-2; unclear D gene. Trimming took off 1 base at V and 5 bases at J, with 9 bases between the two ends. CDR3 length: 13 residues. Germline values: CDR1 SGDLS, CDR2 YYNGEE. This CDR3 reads CASSVHFAYGYTF. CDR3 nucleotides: TGTGCCAGCAGCGTACATTTTGCGTATGGCTACACCTTC.

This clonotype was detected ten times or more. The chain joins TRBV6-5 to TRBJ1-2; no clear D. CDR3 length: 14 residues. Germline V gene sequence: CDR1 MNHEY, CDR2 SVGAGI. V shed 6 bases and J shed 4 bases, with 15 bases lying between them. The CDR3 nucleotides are TGTGCCAGCAGCCCCTTGGGCGACGGCTATGGCTACACCTTC. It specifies CASSPLGDGYGYTF.

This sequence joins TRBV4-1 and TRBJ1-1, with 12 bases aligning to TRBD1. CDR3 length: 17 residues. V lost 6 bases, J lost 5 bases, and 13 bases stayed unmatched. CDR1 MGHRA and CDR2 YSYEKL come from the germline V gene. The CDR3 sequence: CASRVQGTGGWWTEAFF. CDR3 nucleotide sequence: TGCGCCAGCAGGGTACAAGGGACAGGGGGCTGGTGGACTGAAGCTTTCTTT.

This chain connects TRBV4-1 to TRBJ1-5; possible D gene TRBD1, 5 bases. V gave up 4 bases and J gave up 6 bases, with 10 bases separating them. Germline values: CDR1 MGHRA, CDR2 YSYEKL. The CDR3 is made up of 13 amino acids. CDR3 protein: CASSRSGLQPQHF. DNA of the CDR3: TGCGCCAGCAGCCGTTCGGGACTTCAGCCCCAGCATTTT.

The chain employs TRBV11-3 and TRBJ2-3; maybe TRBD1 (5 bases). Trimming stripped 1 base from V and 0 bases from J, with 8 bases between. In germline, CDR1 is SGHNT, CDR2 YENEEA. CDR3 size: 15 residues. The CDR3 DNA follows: TGTGCCAGCAGCTTAGGCAGGGCTAGCACAGATACGCAGTATTTT. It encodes CASSLGRASTDTQYF.

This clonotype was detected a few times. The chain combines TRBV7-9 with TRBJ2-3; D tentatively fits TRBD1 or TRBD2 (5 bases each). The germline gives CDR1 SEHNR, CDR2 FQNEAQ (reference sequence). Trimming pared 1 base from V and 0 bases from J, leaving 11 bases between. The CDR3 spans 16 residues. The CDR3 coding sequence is TGTGCCAGCAGCTTAGTCGGGGCCTCTAGCACAGATACGCAGTATTTT. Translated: CASSLVGASSTDTQYF.

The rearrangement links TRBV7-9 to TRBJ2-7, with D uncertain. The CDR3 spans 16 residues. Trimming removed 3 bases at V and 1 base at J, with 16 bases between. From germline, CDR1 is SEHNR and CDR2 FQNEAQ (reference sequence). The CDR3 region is CASSFTLPTTSYEQYF. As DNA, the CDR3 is TGTGCCAGCAGCTTTACCCTACCGACGACGTCCTACGAGCAGTACTTC.

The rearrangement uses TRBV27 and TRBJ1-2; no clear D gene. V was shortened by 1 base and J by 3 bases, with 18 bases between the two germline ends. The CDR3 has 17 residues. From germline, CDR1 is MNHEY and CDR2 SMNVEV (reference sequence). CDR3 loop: CASSLFPSRTLYYGYTF. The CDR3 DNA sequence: TGTGCCAGCAGTTTATTCCCCAGCAGAACCTTATACTATGGCTACACCTTC.

The CDR3 spells CASSQGHILSYNEQFF. The CDR3 nucleotides are TGTGCCAGCAGCCAAGGCCACATACTAAGCTACAATGAGCAGTTCTTC. The chain employs TRBV4-2 and TRBJ2-1, with D uncertain. Germline CDR1 reads LGHNA; CDR2 reads YNFKEQ. Trimming removed 1 base from V and 3 bases from J, with 13 bases in between. This CDR3 has 16 amino acids.

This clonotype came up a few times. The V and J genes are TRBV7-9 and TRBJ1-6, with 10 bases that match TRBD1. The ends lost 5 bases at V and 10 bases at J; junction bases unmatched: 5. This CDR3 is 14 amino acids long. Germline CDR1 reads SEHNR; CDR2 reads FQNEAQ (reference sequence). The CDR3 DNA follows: TGTGCCAGCAGCCAGGGACAGGGGTTCTCACCCCTCCACTTT. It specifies CASSQGQGFSPLHF.

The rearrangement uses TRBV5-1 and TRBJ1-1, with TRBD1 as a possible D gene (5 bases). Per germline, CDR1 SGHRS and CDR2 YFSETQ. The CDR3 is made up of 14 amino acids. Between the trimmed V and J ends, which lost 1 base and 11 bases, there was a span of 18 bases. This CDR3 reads CASSLTPGQEWAFF. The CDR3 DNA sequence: TGCGCCAGCAGCTTGACGCCGGGGCAGGAATGGGCTTTCTTT.

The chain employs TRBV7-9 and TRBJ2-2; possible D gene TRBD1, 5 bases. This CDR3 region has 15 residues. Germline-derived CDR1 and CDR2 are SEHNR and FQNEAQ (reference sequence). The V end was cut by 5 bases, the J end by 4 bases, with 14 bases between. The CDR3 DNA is TGTGCCAGCAGCCCCCCAGGGTTCGGCACCGGGGAGCTGTTTTTT. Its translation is CASSPPGFGTGELFF. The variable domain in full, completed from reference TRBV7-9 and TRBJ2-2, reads DTGVSQNPRHKITKRGQNVTFRCDPISEHNRLYWYRQTLGQGPEFLTYFQNEAQLEKSRLLSDRFSAERPKGSFSTLEIQRTEQGDSAMYLCASSPPGFGTGELFFGEGSRLTVL.

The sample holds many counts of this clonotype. CDR3 protein: CASSQIGIPFLDGGRNEQFF. The CDR3 coding sequence is TGCGCCAGCAGCCAAATCGGGATTCCTTTTTTAGATGGAGGGAGAAATGAGCAGTTCTTC. The V call is TRBV5-1, the J call TRBJ2-1, with TRBD2 as a possible D gene (6 bases). Trimming left V 4 bases short and J 7 bases short, with 33 bases between. Germline CDR1 and CDR2: SGHRS and YFSETQ. This CDR3 has 20 amino acids.